This passage covers 24 T cell receptor beta chains from one sample sequenced in a study of blood T cell repertoires in COVID-19. This table comes from immunoSEQ multiplex PCR, and its TCRdb copy is limited to in-frame clones, with some not included. Among around 300,000 clones listed, roughly 85% were seen once. The sample was peripheral blood. These receptors originate from a human donor in a cohort sampled during active COVID-19.

The chain carries TRBV7-9 and TRBJ1-5, with a tentative D call TRBD1 (5 bases). Between the trimmed V and J ends, which lost 10 bases and 5 bases, there was a span of 12 bases. The CDR3 contains 12 residues. Germline CDR1 reads SEHNR; CDR2 reads FQNEAQ (reference sequence). In DNA, the CDR3 is TGTGCCATTGGGGGGAGGGATCAGCCCCAGCATTTT. Translated, it gives CAIGGRDQPQHF.

The CDR3 sequence: CASSKGQGVSWGYTF. Written as DNA, the CDR3 is TGTGCCAGCAGCAAGGGACAGGGGGTTAGCTGGGGCTACACCTTC. The V and J genes are TRBV5-4 and TRBJ1-2, with 11 bases that match TRBD1. Germline assignment: CDR1 SGHNT and CDR2 YYREEE (reference sequence). With 4 bases clipped from V and 8 bases from J, the junction kept 10 bases outside the gene matches. The CDR3 extends over 15 amino acids.

The chain combines TRBV15 with TRBJ1-2; D remains unclear. V was pared by 0 bases and J by 0 bases, with 8 bases between. This CDR3 has 15 residues. Germline V gene lookup returns CDR1 LNHNV and CDR2 YYDKDF (reference sequence). In DNA form, the CDR3 reads TGTGCCACCAGCAGAGATCTCCAGACTAACTATGGCTACACCTTC. It is translated as CATSRDLQTNYGYTF.

The chain is built from TRBV5-1 and TRBJ2-1, with 10 positions matching TRBD1. Germline trimming cut 0 bases from V and 7 bases from J; bases unmatched to any gene: 4. Germline-derived CDR1 and CDR2 are SGHRS and YFSETQ. The CDR3 loop spans 15 amino acids. The CDR3 loop reads CASSLGDRGKNEQFF. As DNA, the CDR3 is TGCGCCAGCAGCTTGGGGGACAGGGGTAAGAATGAGCAGTTCTTC.

The V gene is TRBV2, the J gene TRBJ1-1; D unresolved. Trimming cost V 8 bases and J 0 bases, with 10 bases left between them. Per germline, CDR1 SNHLY and CDR2 FYNNEI. The CDR3 covers 13 residues. The CDR3 sequence is CASSYRVNTEAFF. Written as DNA, the CDR3 is TGTGCCAGCTCTTATCGGGTGAACACTGAAGCTTTCTTT. The whole variable domain, filled in from reference TRBV2 and TRBJ1-1, reads EPEVTQTPSHQVTQMGQEVILRCVPISNHLYFYWYRQILGQKVEFLVSFYNNEISEKSEIFDDQFSVERPDGSNFTLKIRSTKLEDSAMYFCASSYRVNTEAFFGQGTRLTVV.

V usage is TRBV6-5 and J usage is TRBJ1-3, with D perhaps matching TRBD1 (6 bases). The CDR3 runs to 14 residues. CDR1 and CDR2 from the germline V gene are MNHEY and SVGAGI. The germline V and J ends were trimmed by 7 bases and 0 bases, with 10 bases remaining between them. The CDR3 here is CASTQGNSGNTIYF. For the CDR3, the DNA is TGTGCCAGCACACAGGGCAACTCTGGAAACACCATATATTTT.

The rearrangement joins TRBV5-6 to TRBJ1-1; D ambiguous. The V end lost 5 bases, the J end lost 1 base, and 6 bases lay between the germline ends. The CDR3 spans 12 residues. The germline V gene encodes CDR1 SGHDT and CDR2 YYEEEE. The CDR3 reads CASRTRNTEAFF. The DNA for the CDR3 is TGTGCCAGCAGGACTAGGAACACTGAAGCTTTCTTT.

The V and J genes are TRBV19 and TRBJ2-7; D may be TRBD2 (6 bases). V dropped 4 bases and J dropped 3 bases, with 10 bases sitting between them. The germline CDR1 and CDR2 sequences are LNHDA and SQIVND (reference sequence). CDR3 length: 13 amino acids. In DNA form, the CDR3 reads TGTGCCAGTAGTAGCCCGGGACTCTACGAGCAGTACTTC. Protein product: CASSSPGLYEQYF.

This chain connects TRBV10-3 to TRBJ1-3, with D uncertain. The CDR3 extends over 16 amino acids. V dropped 6 bases and J dropped 0 bases, with 15 bases sitting between them. Germline lookup yields CDR1 ENHRY and CDR2 SYGVKD. CDR3 nucleotide sequence: TGTGCCATCAGCTCCTGGACTCAACACTCTGGAAACACCATATATTTT. The encoded protein is CAISSWTQHSGNTIYF.

A remark on this clone: The same CDR3 can be traced to other DNA sequences in this sample. The V and J genes are TRBV7-9 and TRBJ1-2, with D uncertain. The CDR3 consists of 10 residues. Germline CDR1 is SEHNR and CDR2 is FQNEAQ (reference sequence). Trimming left V 4 bases short and J 8 bases short, with 5 bases between. The CDR3 DNA is TGTGCCAGCAGCTCTTTGGGCTACACCTTC. Residues: CASSSLGYTF.

The chain employs TRBV5-4 and TRBJ2-7; D is ambiguous. Germline V gene sequence: CDR1 SGHNT, CDR2 YYREEE (reference sequence). The V and J ends lost 2 bases and 6 bases respectively, with 12 bases between them. The CDR3 has 13 amino acids. CDR3 region: CASSFVPAGEQYF. The CDR3 DNA follows: TGTGCCAGCAGCTTTGTCCCCGCAGGCGAGCAGTACTTC.

This chain joins TRBV28 and TRBJ1-2, with TRBD1 matching over 10 bases. The length of the CDR3 is 13 residues. The trim removed 5 bases at V and 6 bases at J, leaving 3 bases unmatched. CDR1 is MDHEN, CDR2 SYDVKM, per germline. In DNA form, the CDR3 reads TGTGCCAGCAGTCTGACAGGGGGCAATGGCTACACCTTC. This codes for CASSLTGGNGYTF.

This clone occurred a few times. The V and J genes are TRBV7-3 and TRBJ2-3, with a tentative D call TRBD1 (5 bases). In germline, CDR1 is SGHTA, CDR2 FQGTGA. This CDR3 has 14 residues. Trimming removed 6 bases at V and 0 bases at J, with 10 bases between. CDR3 region: CASSLDTSTDTQYF. As DNA, the CDR3 is TGTGCCAGCAGTTTGGACACTAGCACAGATACGCAGTATTTT.

This chain connects TRBV30 to TRBJ2-7; D is possibly TRBD2 (6 bases). CDR3 size: 13 residues. Trimming pared 3 bases from V and 2 bases from J, leaving 11 bases between. Germline V CDR1 and CDR2: GTSNPN, SVGIG (reference sequence). Here the CDR3 reads CAWRPGAAYEQYF. CDR3 in DNA: TGTGCCTGGAGACCGGGAGCAGCCTACGAGCAGTACTTC.

This chain links TRBV3-1 (or the pseudogene TRBV3-2) with TRBJ1-6, with 8 bases lining up with TRBD1. This CDR3 is built from 16 residues. J lost 6 bases, V lost 1 base, and 5 bases had no gene match. Germline assignment: CDR1 LGHDT and CDR2 YNNKEL (reference sequence). In DNA, the CDR3 is TGTGCCAGCAGCCAAGCTCCAGGGGGCTCTAATTCACCCCTCCACTTT. This sequence encodes CASSQAPGGSNSPLHF.

This clone was seen more than once but under ten times. The chain joins TRBV5-1 to TRBJ1-1, with D hard to call. This CDR3 is 12 amino acids long. Germline CDR1 reads SGHRS; CDR2 reads YFSETQ. V was clipped by 4 bases and J by 12 bases, with 16 bases between them. The CDR3 coding sequence is TGCGCCAGCAGCGGGGAGGGATCTTGGCCTTTCTTT. This sequence encodes CASSGEGSWPFF.

The chain joins TRBV5-1 to TRBJ2-3; weak D call: TRBD2 (6 bases). Germline CDR1 is SGHRS and CDR2 is YFSETQ. Trimming removed 0 bases at V and 2 bases at J, with 25 bases between. The CDR3 totals 20 residues. CDR3 region: CASSLEPPVLAGPNTDTQYF. The CDR3 bases are TGCGCCAGCAGCTTGGAGCCCCCCGTATTGGCGGGGCCCAACACAGATACGCAGTATTTT.

The genes are TRBV5-4 and TRBJ1-6; D is ambiguous. The CDR3 is made up of 16 amino acids. Germline V gene data show CDR1 as SGHNT and CDR2 as YYREEE (reference sequence). V lost 3 bases and J 0 bases, leaving 10 bases between the germline ends. CDR3 region: CASSSGDRSYNSPLHF. Written as DNA, the CDR3 is TGTGCCAGCAGCTCCGGGGATCGCTCCTATAATTCACCCCTCCACTTT. Full variable domain (missing parts from reference TRBV5-4 and TRBJ1-6): ETGVTQSPTHLIKTRGQQVTLRCSSQSGHNTVSWYQQALGQGPQFIFQYYREEENGRGNFPPRFSGLQFPNYSSELNVNALELDDSALYLCASSSGDRSYNSPLHFGNGTRLTVT.

The chain employs TRBV7-3 and TRBJ2-1; D is undetermined. There are 16 residues in the CDR3. V was clipped by 1 base and J by 0 bases, with 10 bases between them. Germline V gene lookup returns CDR1 SGHTA and CDR2 FQGTGA. CDR3 in DNA: TGTGCCAGCAGCTTAAAAGCCTCGAGCTCCTACAATGAGCAGTTCTTC. Translation gives CASSLKASSSYNEQFF. Based on the CDR3 plus reference TRBV7-3 and TRBJ2-1, the full variable domain is GAGVSQTPSNKVTEKGKYVELRCDPISGHTALYWYRQSLGQGPEFLIYFQGTGAADDSGLPNDRFFAVRPEGSVSTLKIQRTERGDSAVYLCASSLKASSSYNEQFFGPGTRLTVL.

CDR3 DNA sequence: TGTGCCAGCAGCCCCGGGACAGGGGACGGCTACACCTTC. This gives the protein CASSPGTGDGYTF. The rearrangement joins TRBV12-3 or TRBV12-4 to TRBJ1-2; 10 nucleotides agree with TRBD1. The CDR3 runs 13 residues. The junction had 6 bases not matched to a gene; V was cut back by 6 bases and J by 8 bases.

As concerns this clone: The same CDR3 arises from other DNA sequences in this sample as well. This chain links TRBV19 with TRBJ1-1; D gene ambiguous. The CDR3 has 14 residues. V was pared by 3 bases and J by 1 base, with 9 bases between. Looked up from germline, CDR1 is LNHDA and CDR2 is SQIVND (reference sequence). In nucleotides, the CDR3 is TGTGCCAGTAGTATTAGAGGCGGGAACACTGAAGCTTTCTTT. Its protein product is CASSIRGGNTEAFF.

The CDR3 coding sequence is TGCGCCAGCAGCCAAGCCTACAGGGGTAGAGGCTACACCTTC. Translating gives CASSQAYRGRGYTF. This chain joins TRBV4-1 and TRBJ1-2; 7 bases fit TRBD1. Trimming cost V 1 base and J 8 bases; bases outside gene matches: 7. The CDR3 has 14 residues. CDR1 is MGHRA, CDR2 YSYEKL, per germline.

The gene calls are TRBV25-1 and TRBJ2-7; either TRBD1 or TRBD2 may supply D (6 bases each). The germline CDR1 and CDR2 sequences are MGHDK and SYGVNS. V gave up 6 bases and J gave up 0 bases, with 15 bases separating them. CDR3 length: 15 amino acids. CDR3 DNA sequence: TGTGCCAGCAGCGAAGGGGGGTCGAGCTCCTACGAGCAGTACTTC. This encodes CASSEGGSSSYEQYF.

The genes are TRBV3-1 (or the pseudogene TRBV3-2) and TRBJ2-7; D gene uncertain. The germline CDR1 and CDR2 sequences are LGHDT and YNNKEL (reference sequence). V lost 3 bases and J lost 6, with 6 bases in between. The CDR3 has 11 amino acids. The CDR3, as DNA: TGTGCCAGCAGCCAGCGGTTCGAGCAGTACTTC. Translated: CASSQRFEQYF.